This entry concerns a single T cell receptor (beta chain). The source of the sample is a study of T cell responses to AZD1222 COVID-19 vaccine. From germline, CDR1 is SQVTM and CDR2 ANQGSEA. Trimming at V came to 4 bases and at J to 5 bases, leaving 3 bases not matched to a gene. The CDR3 is 13 residues long. Libraries were prepared by immunoSEQ multiplex PCR; TCRdb keeps only in-frame clonotypes and omits some of them. The table records approximately 200,000 clones, roughly 94% of them present only once. This chain connects TRBV29-1 to TRBJ2-7, with 12 positions matching TRBD2. The receptor's source is an adult who received the MenACWY meningococcal vaccine as a control. Sample: peripheral blood, taken 28 days after the second dose of the MenACWY control vaccine. CDR3 DNA: TGCAGCGTTGGGACTAGCGGGATTCACGAGCAGTACTTC. It is translated as CSVGTSGIHEQYF.